The clone carrying this T cell receptor (beta chain) was recorded a few times. Its antigen is still unknown. The use of a sample-barcoded 5' primer and a J-beta primer mix characterized a second PCR of roughly 7 to 12 cycles. TCRdb called the 5' RACE reads again in MiXCR, with one record for every CDR3 protein. Of roughly 730,000 distinct CDR3 sequences in the sample, about 56% are singletons; the top ten hold 20% to 30%. Approximately 9 milliliters was the volume of peripheral blood drawn from each donor. This entry is derived from a study of blood T cells in healthy people across ages. Findings and limits, study-wide: Long-lived donors carried more naive CD4+ cells and greater diversity than aged donors.

The TCR was taken from a man aged 40-49 years in good health. The sample consisted of blood.

The CDR3: CASSYSRRRQYTEAFF. The CDR3 nucleotides read TGTGCCAGCAGTTACTCGAGAAGGCGGCAATACACTGAAGCTTTCTTT. This rearrangement joins TRBV6-5 to TRBJ1-1; D is uncertain. V lost 0 bases to trimming and J lost 3 bases, with 14 bases between them. The CDR3 is made up of 16 amino acids. Per germline, CDR1 MNHEY and CDR2 SVGAGI.